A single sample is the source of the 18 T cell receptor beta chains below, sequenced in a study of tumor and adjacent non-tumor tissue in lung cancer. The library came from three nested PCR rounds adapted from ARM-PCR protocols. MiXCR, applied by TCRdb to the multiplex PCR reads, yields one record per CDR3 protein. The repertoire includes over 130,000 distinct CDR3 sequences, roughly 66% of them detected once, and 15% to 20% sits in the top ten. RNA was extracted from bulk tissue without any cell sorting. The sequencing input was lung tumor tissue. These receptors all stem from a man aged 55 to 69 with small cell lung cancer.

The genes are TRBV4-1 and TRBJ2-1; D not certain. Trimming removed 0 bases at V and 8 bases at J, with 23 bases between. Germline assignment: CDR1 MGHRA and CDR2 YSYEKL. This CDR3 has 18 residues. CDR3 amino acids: CASSQDLLPGVDYYEQFF. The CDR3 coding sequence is TGCGCCAGCAGCCAAGATCTCCTGCCAGGAGTGGATTACTATGAGCAGTTCTTC.

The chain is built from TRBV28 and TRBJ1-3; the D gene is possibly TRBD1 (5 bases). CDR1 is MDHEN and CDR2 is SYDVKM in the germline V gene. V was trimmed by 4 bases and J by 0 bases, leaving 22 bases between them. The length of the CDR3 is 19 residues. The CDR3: CASSSPSGGVDYSGNTIYF. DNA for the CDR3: TGTGCCAGCAGTTCCCCGTCGGGGGGTGTGGACTACTCTGGAAACACCATATATTTT.

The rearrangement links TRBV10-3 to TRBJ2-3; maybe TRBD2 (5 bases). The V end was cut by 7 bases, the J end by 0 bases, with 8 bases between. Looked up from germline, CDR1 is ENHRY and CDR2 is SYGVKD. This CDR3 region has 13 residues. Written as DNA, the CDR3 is TGTGCCATCAAGGAGGCTAGCACAGATACGCAGTATTTT. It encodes CAIKEASTDTQYF.

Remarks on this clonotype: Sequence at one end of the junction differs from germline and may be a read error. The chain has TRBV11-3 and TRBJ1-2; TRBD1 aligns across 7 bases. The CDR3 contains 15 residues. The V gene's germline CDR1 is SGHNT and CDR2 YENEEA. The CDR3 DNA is TGTGCCTGCAGCTTCTCGGACAGGCCCAACTATGGCTACACCTTC. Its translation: CACSFSDRPNYGYTF.

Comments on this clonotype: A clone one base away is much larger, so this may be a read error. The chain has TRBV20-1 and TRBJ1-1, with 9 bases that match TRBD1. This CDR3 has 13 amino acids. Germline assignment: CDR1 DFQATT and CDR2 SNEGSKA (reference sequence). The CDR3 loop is CSASRQGVTGAFF. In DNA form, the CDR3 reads TGCAGTGCTAGTAGACAGGGGGTCACTGGAGCTTTCTTT.

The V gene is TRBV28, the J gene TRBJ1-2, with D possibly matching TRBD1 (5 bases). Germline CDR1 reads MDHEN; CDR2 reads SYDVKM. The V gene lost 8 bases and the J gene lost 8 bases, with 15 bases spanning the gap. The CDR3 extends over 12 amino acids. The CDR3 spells CASGPIEGGYTF. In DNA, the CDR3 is TGTGCCAGCGGCCCGATCGAGGGGGGCTACACCTTC.

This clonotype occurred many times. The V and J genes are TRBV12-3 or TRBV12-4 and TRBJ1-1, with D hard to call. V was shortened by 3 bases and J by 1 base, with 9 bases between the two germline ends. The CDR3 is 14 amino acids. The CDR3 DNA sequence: TGTGCCAGCAGTTTCTCCCTGGGGAACACTGAAGCTTTCTTT. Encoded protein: CASSFSLGNTEAFF.

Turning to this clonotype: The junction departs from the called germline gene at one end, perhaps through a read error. The CDR3 sequence: CASSDRGAKNIQYF. The CDR3, as DNA: TGTGCCAGCAGTGACAGGGGGGCCAAAAACATTCAGTATTTC. The chain links TRBV6-1 to TRBJ2-4; tentative D call: TRBD1 (7 bases). In germline, CDR1 is MNHNS, CDR2 SASEGT. The CDR3 totals 14 residues.

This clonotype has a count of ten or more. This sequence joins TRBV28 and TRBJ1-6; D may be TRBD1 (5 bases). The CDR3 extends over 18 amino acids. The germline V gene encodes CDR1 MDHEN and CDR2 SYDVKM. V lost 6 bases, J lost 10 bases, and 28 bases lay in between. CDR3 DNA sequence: TGTGCCAGCAGAGACGCAAAGTACAGGCGCCCGGGGGGATCACCCCTCCACTTT. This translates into CASRDAKYRRPGGSPLHF.

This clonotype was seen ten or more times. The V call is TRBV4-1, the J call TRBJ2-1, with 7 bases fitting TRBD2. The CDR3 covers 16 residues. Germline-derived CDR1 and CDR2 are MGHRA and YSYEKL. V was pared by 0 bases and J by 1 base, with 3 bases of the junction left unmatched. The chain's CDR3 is CASSQDAGASYNEQFF. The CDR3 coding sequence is TGCGCCAGCAGCCAAGACGCGGGAGCATCCTACAATGAGCAGTTCTTC.

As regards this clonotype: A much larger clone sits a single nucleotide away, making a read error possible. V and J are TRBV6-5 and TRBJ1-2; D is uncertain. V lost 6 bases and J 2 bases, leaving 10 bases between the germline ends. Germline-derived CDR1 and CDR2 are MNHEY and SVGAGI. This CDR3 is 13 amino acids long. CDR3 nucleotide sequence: TGTGCCAGCAGCCTCGACATGAACTATGGCTACACCTTC. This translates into CASSLDMNYGYTF.

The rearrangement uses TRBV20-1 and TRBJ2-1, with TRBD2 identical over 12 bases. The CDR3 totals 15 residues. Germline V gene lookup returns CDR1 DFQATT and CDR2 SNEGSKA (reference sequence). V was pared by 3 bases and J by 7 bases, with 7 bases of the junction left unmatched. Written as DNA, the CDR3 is TGCAGTGCTAGGACCAGACTAGCGGGAGATAATGAGCAGTTCTTC. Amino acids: CSARTRLAGDNEQFF.

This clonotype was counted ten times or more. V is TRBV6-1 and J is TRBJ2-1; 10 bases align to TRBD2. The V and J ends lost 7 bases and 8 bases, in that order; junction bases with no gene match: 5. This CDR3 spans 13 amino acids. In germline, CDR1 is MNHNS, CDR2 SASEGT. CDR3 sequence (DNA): TGTGCCAGCACCCCTAGCGGGAGTTATGAGCAGTTCTTC. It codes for CASTPSGSYEQFF.

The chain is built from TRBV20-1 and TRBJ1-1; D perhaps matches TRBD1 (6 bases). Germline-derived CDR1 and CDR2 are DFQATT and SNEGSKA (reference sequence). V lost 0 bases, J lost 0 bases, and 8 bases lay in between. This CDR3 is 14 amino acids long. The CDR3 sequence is CSARDTGMNTEAFF. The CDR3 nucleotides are TGCAGTGCTAGAGATACAGGGATGAACACTGAAGCTTTCTTT.

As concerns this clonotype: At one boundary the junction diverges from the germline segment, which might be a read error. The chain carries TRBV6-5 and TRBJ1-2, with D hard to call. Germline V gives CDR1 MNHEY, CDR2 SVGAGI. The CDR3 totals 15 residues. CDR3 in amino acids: CASSLQTETIYGNTF. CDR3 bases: TGTGCCAGCAGTCTGCAAACCGAGACAATCTATGGCAACACCTTC.

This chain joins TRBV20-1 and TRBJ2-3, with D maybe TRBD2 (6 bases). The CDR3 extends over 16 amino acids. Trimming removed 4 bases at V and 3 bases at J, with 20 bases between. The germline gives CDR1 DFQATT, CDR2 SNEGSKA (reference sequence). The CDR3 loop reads CSATSGQAEGTDTQYF. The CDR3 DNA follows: TGCAGTGCTACATCCGGCCAAGCGGAGGGAACAGATACGCAGTATTTT.

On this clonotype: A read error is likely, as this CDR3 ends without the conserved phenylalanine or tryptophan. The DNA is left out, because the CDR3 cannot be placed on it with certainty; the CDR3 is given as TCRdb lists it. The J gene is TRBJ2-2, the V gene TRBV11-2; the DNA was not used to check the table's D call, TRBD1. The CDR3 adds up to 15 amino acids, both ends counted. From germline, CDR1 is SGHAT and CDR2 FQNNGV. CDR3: CASSLHTPGTGELFL.

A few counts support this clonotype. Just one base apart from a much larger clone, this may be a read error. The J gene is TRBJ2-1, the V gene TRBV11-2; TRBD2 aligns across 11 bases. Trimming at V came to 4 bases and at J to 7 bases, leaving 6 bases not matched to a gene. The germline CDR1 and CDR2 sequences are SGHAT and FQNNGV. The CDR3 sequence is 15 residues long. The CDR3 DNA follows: TGTGCCAGCAGCTCCCTAGCGGGAGGAATGAATGAGCAGTTCTTC. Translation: CASSSLAGGMNEQFF.